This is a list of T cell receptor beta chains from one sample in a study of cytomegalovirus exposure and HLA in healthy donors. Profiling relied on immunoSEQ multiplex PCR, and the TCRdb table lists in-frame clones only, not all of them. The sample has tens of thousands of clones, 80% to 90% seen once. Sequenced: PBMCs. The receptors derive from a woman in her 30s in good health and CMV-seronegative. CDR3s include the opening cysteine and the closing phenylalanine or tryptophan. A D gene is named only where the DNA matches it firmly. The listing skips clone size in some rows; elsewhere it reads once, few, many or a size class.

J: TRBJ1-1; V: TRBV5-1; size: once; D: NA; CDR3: CASSLLIGGMNTEAFF; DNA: TGCGCCAGCAGCTTGTTGATCGGGGGAATGAACACTGAAGCTTTCTTT
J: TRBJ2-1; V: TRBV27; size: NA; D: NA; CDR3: CASSLIVRGNEQFF; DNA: TGTGCCAGCAGTTTAATCGTTCGAGGGAATGAGCAGTTCTTC
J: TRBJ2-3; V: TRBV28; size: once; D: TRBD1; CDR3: CASSPGGDTDTQYF; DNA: TGTGCCAGCAGTCCAGGGGGCGACACAGATACGCAGTATTTT
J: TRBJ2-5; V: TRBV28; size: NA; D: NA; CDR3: CASTPGGRQETQYF; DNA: TGTGCCAGCACCCCAGGGGGGAGGCAAGAGACCCAGTACTTC
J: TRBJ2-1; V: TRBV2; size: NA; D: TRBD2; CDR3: CASRRGDVAYNEQFF; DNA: TGTGCCAGCAGGCGGGGGGACGTGGCCTACAATGAGCAGTTCTTC
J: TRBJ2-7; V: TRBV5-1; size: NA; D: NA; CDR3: CASSLAPGTSSYEQYF; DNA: TGCGCCAGCAGCTTGGCCCCCGGGACTTCCTCCTACGAGCAGTACTTC
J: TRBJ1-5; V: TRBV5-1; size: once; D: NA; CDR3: CASSLDTSVNQPQHF; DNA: TGCGCCAGCAGTCTCGACACCTCTGTCAATCAGCCCCAGCATTTT
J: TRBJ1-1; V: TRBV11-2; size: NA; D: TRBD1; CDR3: CASSPGTGEGTEAFF; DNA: TGTGCCAGCAGCCCAGGGACAGGGGAGGGGACTGAAGCTTTCTTT
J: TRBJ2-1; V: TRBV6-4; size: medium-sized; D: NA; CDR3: CASSDGGAGAYNEQFF; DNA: TGTGCCAGCAGTGATGGCGGAGCAGGGGCCTACAATGAGCAGTTCTTC
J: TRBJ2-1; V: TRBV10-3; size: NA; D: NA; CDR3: CAISGAIRGNEQFF; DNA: TGTGCCATCAGTGGTGCGATTAGGGGGAATGAGCAGTTCTTC
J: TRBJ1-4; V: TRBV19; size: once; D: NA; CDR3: CASSPRGRGLTNEKLFF; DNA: TGTGCCAGTAGTCCTCGGGGCAGGGGCCTTACTAATGAAAAACTGTTTTTT
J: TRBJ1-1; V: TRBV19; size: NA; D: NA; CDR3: CASRQMNTEAFF; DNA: TGTGCCAGTAGGCAGATGAACACTGAAGCTTTCTTT
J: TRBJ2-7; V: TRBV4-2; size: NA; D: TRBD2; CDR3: CASSQDRLAGGRSYEQYF; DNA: TGTGCCAGCAGCCAAGATCGATTGGCGGGGGGACGTTCTTACGAGCAGTACTTC
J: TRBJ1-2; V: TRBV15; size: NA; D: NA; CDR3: CATSRVGHGNYGYTF; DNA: TGTGCCACCAGCAGAGTTGGACACGGAAACTATGGCTACACCTTC
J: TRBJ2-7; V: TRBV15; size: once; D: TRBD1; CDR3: CATSEDRVHEQYF; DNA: TGTGCCACCAGCGAAGACAGGGTCCACGAGCAGTACTTC
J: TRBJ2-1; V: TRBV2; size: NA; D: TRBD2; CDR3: CASTGLAGGPREQFF; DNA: TGTGCCAGCACTGGACTAGCGGGGGGGCCCCGGGAGCAGTTCTTC
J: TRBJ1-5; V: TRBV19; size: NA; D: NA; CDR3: CASSIDKRSQSNQPQHF; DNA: TGTGCCAGTAGTATAGATAAAAGGAGCCAGAGCAATCAGCCCCAGCATTTT
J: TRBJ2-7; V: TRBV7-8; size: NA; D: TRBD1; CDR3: CASSPYAARDRDNSPKVEQYF; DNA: TGTGCCAGCAGCCCGTACGCGGCTCGGGACAGGGACAACTCTCCCAAAGTCGAGCAGTACTTC
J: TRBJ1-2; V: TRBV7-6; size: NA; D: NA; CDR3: CASSATDNYGYTF; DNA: TGTGCCAGCAGCGCGACAGATAACTATGGCTACACCTTC
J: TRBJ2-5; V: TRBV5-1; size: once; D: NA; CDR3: CASSLETGRETQYF; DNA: TGCGCCAGCAGCTTGGAAACAGGTCGAGAGACCCAGTACTTC
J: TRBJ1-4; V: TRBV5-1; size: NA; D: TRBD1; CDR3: CASSLVQGEKLFF; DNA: TGCGCCAGCAGCTTGGTACAGGGGGAAAAACTGTTTTTT
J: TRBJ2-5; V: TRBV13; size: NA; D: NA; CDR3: CAGSCVACGFQETQYF; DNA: TGTGCCGGCAGCTGCGTCGCGTGCGGTTTTCAAGAGACCCAGTACTTC
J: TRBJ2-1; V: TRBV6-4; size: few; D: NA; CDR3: CASSADSSSYNEQFF; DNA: TGTGCCAGCAGTGCGGACAGCAGCTCCTACAATGAGCAGTTCTTC
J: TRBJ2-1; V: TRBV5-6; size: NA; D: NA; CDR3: CASSLASSNEQFF; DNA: TGTGCCAGCAGCCTAGCATCTTCCAATGAGCAGTTCTTC
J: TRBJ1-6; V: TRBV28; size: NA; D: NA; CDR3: CASQQVKSSYNSPLHF; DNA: TGTGCCAGCCAACAGGTCAAGAGCTCCTATAATTCACCCCTCCACTTT
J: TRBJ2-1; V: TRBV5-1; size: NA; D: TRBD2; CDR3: CASSLAGGAYNEQFF; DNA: TGCGCCAGCAGCTTGGCCGGGGGGGCCTACAATGAGCAGTTCTTC
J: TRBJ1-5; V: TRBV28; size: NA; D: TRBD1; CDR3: CASNQLMDRVDQPQHF; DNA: TGTGCCAGCAACCAATTAATGGACAGGGTTGATCAGCCCCAGCATTTT